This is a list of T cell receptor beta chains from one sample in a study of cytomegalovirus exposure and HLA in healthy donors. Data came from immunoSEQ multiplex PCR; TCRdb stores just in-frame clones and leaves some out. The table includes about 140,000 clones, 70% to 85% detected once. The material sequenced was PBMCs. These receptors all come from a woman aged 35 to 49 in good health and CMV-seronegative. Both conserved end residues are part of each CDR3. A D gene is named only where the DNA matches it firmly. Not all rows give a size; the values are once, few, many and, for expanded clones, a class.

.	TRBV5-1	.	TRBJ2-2	CASSPGGMPNTGELFF	TGCGCCAGCAGCCCAGGGGGGATGCCGAACACCGGGGAGCTGTTTTTT
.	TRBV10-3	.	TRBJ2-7	CAISGARREGEQYF	TGTGCCATCAGTGGGGCTCGGCGGGAAGGCGAGCAGTACTTC
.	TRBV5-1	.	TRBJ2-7	CASSHTDFYEQYF	TGCGCCAGCAGCCATACGGACTTCTACGAGCAGTACTTC
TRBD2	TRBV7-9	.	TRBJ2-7	CASIGGVAGSYEQYF	TGTGCCAGCATCGGCGGGGTAGCGGGGTCCTACGAGCAGTACTTC
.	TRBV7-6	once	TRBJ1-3	CASTIGAGSSGNTIYF	TGTGCCAGCACTATCGGCGCAGGATCCTCTGGAAACACCATATATTTT
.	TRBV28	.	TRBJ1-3	CASGTGPRGTIYF	TGTGCCAGCGGAACAGGACCCAGGGGCACCATATATTTT
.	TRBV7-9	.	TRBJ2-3	CASSRGAPAGTDTQYF	TGTGCCAGCAGCCGTGGGGCCCCCGCCGGCACAGATACGCAGTATTTT
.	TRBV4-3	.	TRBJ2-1	CASSQGLRDEQFF	TGCGCCAGCAGCCAAGGCCTTCGAGATGAGCAGTTCTTC
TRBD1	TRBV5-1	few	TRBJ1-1	CASSLTGELNTEAFF	TGCGCCAGCAGCCTCACAGGGGAATTGAACACTGAAGCTTTCTTT
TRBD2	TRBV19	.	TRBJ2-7	CASSIDPSGSFEQYF	TGTGCCAGTAGTATAGACCCTAGCGGGAGTTTCGAGCAGTACTTC
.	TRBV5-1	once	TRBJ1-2	CASMEGYGYTF	TGCGCCAGCATGGAGGGCTATGGCTACACCTTC
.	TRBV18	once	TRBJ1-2	CASSLSPRGDYGYTF	TGTGCCAGCTCATTATCGCCAAGAGGTGACTATGGCTACACCTTC
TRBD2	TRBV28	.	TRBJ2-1	CASSLYLTPGTSGENEQFF	TGTGCCAGCAGTTTATACCTTACACCCGGGACTAGCGGGGAAAATGAGCAGTTCTTC
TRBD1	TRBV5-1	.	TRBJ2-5	CASSLGRGQETQYF	TGCGCCAGCAGCTTGGGCAGGGGGCAAGAGACCCAGTACTTC
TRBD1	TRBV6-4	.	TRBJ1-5	CASSGQQSQPQHF	TGTGCCAGCTCGGGACAGCAGAGTCAGCCCCAGCATTTT
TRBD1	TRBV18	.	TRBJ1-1	CASSTLDRGTEAFF	TGTGCCAGCTCAACTCTGGACAGGGGAACTGAAGCTTTCTTT
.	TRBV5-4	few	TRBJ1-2	CASAQPGVAGYTF	TGTGCCAGCGCCCAGCCGGGGGTTGCGGGCTACACCTTC
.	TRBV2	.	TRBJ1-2	CASSPPAGLDGYTF	TGTGCCAGCAGCCCCCCGGCAGGGCTGGACGGCTACACCTTC
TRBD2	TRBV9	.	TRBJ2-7	CASSLRPGTSSPEQYF	TGTGCCAGCAGCTTAAGACCCGGGACTAGTAGTCCCGAGCAGTACTTC
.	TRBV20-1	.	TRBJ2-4	CSAERENIQYF	TGCAGTGCTGAGAGAGAAAACATTCAGTACTTC
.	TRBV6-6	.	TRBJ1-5	CASSYPFPPQHF	TGTGCCAGCAGTTACCCCTTCCCGCCCCAGCATTTT
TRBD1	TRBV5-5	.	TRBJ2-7	CASRRQGGSYEQYF	TGTGCCAGCAGACGACAGGGGGGTTCCTACGAGCAGTACTTC
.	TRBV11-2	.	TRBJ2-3	CASSPNQGGFADTQYF	TGTGCCAGCAGCCCCAACCAGGGGGGTTTCGCAGATACGCAGTATTTT
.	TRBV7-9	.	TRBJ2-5	CASSLGARETQYF	TGTGCCAGCAGCTTGGGGGCCAGGGAGACCCAGTACTTC
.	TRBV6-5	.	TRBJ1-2	CASSNSPTGGYGYTF	TGTGCCAGCAGTAACTCCCCGACAGGAGGTTATGGCTACACCTTC
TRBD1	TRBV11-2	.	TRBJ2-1	CASSAPSGGTYNEQFF	TGTGCCAGCAGCGCGCCCTCAGGGGGAACCTACAATGAGCAGTTCTTC
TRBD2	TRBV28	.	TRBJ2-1	CASRPTSGFSYNEQFF	TGTGCCAGCAGACCGACTAGCGGATTCTCCTACAATGAGCAGTTCTTC
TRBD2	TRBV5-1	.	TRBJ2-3	CASSLSLAGGASTDTQYF	TGCGCCAGCAGCTTGTCACTAGCGGGAGGCGCTAGCACAGATACGCAGTATTTT
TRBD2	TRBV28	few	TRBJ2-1	CASSPQGVAGGYNEQFF	TGTGCCAGCAGCCCACAGGGCGTAGCGGGAGGATACAATGAGCAGTTCTTC
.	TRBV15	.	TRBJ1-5	CATSRTTFKGSVQPQHF	TGTGCCACCAGCAGAACGACTTTCAAAGGGAGCGTTCAGCCCCAGCATTTT
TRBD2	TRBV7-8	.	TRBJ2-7	CASSRGGTATEQYF	TGTGCCAGCAGCCGGGGGGGGACGGCTACCGAGCAGTACTTC
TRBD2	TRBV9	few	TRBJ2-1	CASSVGTSGRSSYNEQFF	TGTGCCAGCAGCGTAGGGACTAGCGGGAGGAGCTCCTACAATGAGCAGTTCTTC
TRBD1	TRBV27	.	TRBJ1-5	CASSPRQGRINQPQHF	TGTGCCAGCAGTCCCCGACAGGGGAGGATCAATCAGCCCCAGCATTTT
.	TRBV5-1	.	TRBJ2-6	CASSLAGGPGANVLTF	TGCGCCAGCAGCTTGGCCGGGGGGCCTGGGGCCAACGTCCTGACTTTC
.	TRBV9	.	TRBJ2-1	CASSVPDGEGSGYNEQFF	TGTGCCAGCAGCGTCCCCGACGGCGAAGGAAGCGGCTACAATGAGCAGTTCTTC
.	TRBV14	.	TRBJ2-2	CASSRGWTGELFF	TGTGCCAGCAGCAGGGGGTGGACCGGGGAGCTGTTTTTT
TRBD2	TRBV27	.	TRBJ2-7	CASSPRTSGSDEQYF	TGTGCCAGCAGTCCCCGGACTAGCGGGAGTGACGAGCAGTACTTC
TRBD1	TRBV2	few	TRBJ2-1	CASGRQGRNEQFF	TGTGCCAGCGGGCGACAGGGACGCAATGAGCAGTTCTTC
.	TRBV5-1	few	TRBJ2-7	CASSLADGGEQYF	TGCGCCAGCAGCTTGGCCGACGGCGGAGAGCAGTACTTC
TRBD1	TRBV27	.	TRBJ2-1	CASSAGPGGYNEQFF	TGTGCCAGCAGTGCTGGCCCAGGGGGCTACAATGAGCAGTTCTTC
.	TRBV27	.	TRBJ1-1	CASRPRDSHTEAFF	TGTGCCAGCAGACCACGCGACAGCCACACTGAAGCTTTCTTT
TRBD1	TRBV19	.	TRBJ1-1	CASSTPTGLGNTEAFF	TGTGCCAGTAGTACCCCGACAGGGCTCGGGAACACTGAAGCTTTCTTT
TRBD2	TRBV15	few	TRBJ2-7	CATSRVPGGPHEQYF	TGTGCCACCAGCAGAGTTCCGGGAGGGCCTCACGAGCAGTACTTC
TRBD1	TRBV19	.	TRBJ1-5	CASSTGQGNQPQHF	TGTGCCAGTAGTACCGGACAGGGTAATCAGCCCCAGCATTTT
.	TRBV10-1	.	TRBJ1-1	CASSPDFTEAFF	TGCGCCAGCAGTCCAGACTTCACTGAAGCTTTCTTT
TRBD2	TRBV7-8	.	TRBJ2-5	CASSTGLAGGEETQYF	TGTGCCAGCAGCACCGGACTAGCGGGAGGGGAGGAGACCCAGTACTTC
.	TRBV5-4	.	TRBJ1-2	CASSLVRGAYGYTF	TGTGCCAGCAGCTTGGTCCGGGGGGCCTATGGCTACACCTTC
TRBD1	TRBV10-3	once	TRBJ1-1	CAIRYRGDTEAFF	TGTGCCATCAGGTACAGGGGCGACACTGAAGCTTTCTTT
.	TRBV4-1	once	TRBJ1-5	CASSLDDGGGNQPQHF	TGCGCCAGCAGCCTAGACGACGGGGGTGGCAATCAGCCCCAGCATTTT